Shown below are 15 T cell receptor beta chains from a single sample sequenced in a study of spatial heterogeneity in lung cancer. MiXCR was run by TCRdb on the 5' RACE reads, yielding one entry per CDR3 protein. The sample includes about 80,000 distinct CDR3 sequences, roughly 8% seen only once; the top ten take roughly 6.4%. Time point reported: sample taken at primary tumor resection. The sample here was PBMCs, taken at surgery. The receptors were gathered from a male donor with early-stage non-small cell lung cancer.

Many counts were recorded for this clonotype. The rearrangement joins TRBV5-6 to TRBJ2-4, with unresolved D. V was shortened by 3 bases and J by 3 bases, with 7 bases between the two germline ends. This CDR3 is 13 amino acids long. The V gene's germline CDR1 is SGHDT and CDR2 YYEEEE. The CDR3 DNA sequence: TGTGCCAGCAGCTCCGACCTCAAAAACATTCAGTACTTC. Its translation is CASSSDLKNIQYF.

This clonotype was seen more than once but under ten times. This sequence joins TRBV20-1 and TRBJ2-5; 7 positions agree with TRBD1. The CDR3 totals 14 residues. Germline V gene data show CDR1 as DFQATT and CDR2 as SNEGSKA (reference sequence). J lost 7 bases, V lost 0 bases, and 8 bases had no gene match. The CDR3 DNA is TGCAGTGCTAGAGATCTAGGACAGGCTTTGACCCAGTACTTC. Protein sequence: CSARDLGQALTQYF.

As regards this clonotype: With a much larger clone just one base away, this may be a read error. The CDR3 sequence: CASSIPSTGVYGFTF. In DNA form, the CDR3 reads TGTGCCAGCAGTATACCATCAACAGGGGTGTATGGCTTCACCTTC. This sequence joins TRBV28 and TRBJ1-2, with 7 bases identical to TRBD1. This CDR3 is built from 15 residues. Germline V lookup: CDR1 MDHEN, CDR2 SYDVKM.

This clonotype has ten or more counts. The chain links TRBV10-3 to TRBJ1-4; the D gene is possibly TRBD1 (6 bases). Germline V gives CDR1 ENHRY, CDR2 SYGVKD. The CDR3 has 13 residues. The V end lost 10 bases, the J end lost 7 bases, and 16 bases lay between the germline ends. This CDR3 reads CATQQGASEKLFF. CDR3 DNA: TGTGCCACACAACAGGGCGCGAGTGAAAAACTGTTTTTT.

This clonotype occurred many times. The CDR3 nucleotides are TGTGCCAGTATGGGGAGGGCCAGGAACACCGGGGAGCTGTTTTTT. Its translation: CASMGRARNTGELFF. This chain connects TRBV19 to TRBJ2-2, with 7 bases fitting TRBD2. Germline lookup yields CDR1 LNHDA and CDR2 SQIVND (reference sequence). This CDR3 comprises 15 residues. V lost 7 bases, J lost 1 base, and 6 bases stayed unmatched.

At least ten counts were recorded for this clonotype. The chain has TRBV5-1 and TRBJ2-7; D uncertain. Per germline, CDR1 SGHRS and CDR2 YFSETQ. The CDR3 is 15 amino acids. The V end was cut by 0 bases, the J end by 5 bases, with 15 bases between. CDR3 sequence: CASSLDRSDVDEQYF. CDR3 nucleotide sequence: TGCGCCAGCAGCTTGGACAGATCCGATGTAGACGAGCAGTACTTC.

The genes are TRBV5-1 and TRBJ1-2; D gene uncertain. The CDR3 contains 11 residues. The germline CDR1 and CDR2 sequences are SGHRS and YFSETQ. V was clipped by 0 bases and J by 8 bases, with 5 bases between them. CDR3 sequence: CASSLEVGYTF. CDR3 bases: TGCGCCAGCAGCTTGGAAGTGGGCTACACCTTC.

This clonotype was counted many times. This chain joins TRBV5-1 and TRBJ2-3; a possible D gene is TRBD2 (5 bases). The CDR3 has 16 amino acids. V was cut by 0 bases and J by 3 bases, with 14 bases left in between. From germline, CDR1 is SGHRS and CDR2 YFSETQ. CDR3 sequence: CASSLAIGKATDTQYF. In DNA, the CDR3 is TGCGCCAGCAGCTTGGCCATCGGGAAGGCAACAGATACGCAGTATTTT.

This clonotype was seen more than once but under ten times. The CDR3: CASSPTAIGANVLTF. The DNA for the CDR3 is TGCGCCAGCAGCCCCACGGCGATTGGGGCCAACGTCCTGACTTTC. The V and J genes are TRBV5-1 and TRBJ2-6, with no clear D. With 4 bases removed from V and 3 bases from J, the gap between germline ends came to 11 bases. This CDR3 is 15 amino acids long. Looked up from germline, CDR1 is SGHRS and CDR2 is YFSETQ. Full variable domain (rest looked up from reference TRBV5-1 and TRBJ2-6): KAGVTQTPRYLIKTRGQQVTLSCSPISGHRSVSWYQQTPGQGLQFLFEYFSETQRNKGNFPGRFSGRQFSNSRSEMNVSTLELGDSALYLCASSPTAIGANVLTFGAGSRLTVL.

The chain links TRBV6-1 to TRBJ2-7; TRBD1 might be the D (6 bases). Germline assignment: CDR1 MNHNS and CDR2 SASEGT. Trimming left V 5 bases short and J 0 bases short, with 14 bases between. The CDR3 loop spans 15 amino acids. In DNA, the CDR3 is TGTGCCAGCAGTATAATCGGGACAAGCTCCTACGAGCAGTACTTC. This sequence encodes CASSIIGTSSYEQYF.

The chain employs TRBV6-1 and TRBJ2-7, with 12 positions matching TRBD2. The ends lost 7 bases at V and 2 bases at J; junction bases unmatched: 21. The length of the CDR3 is 20 residues. Germline V gene data show CDR1 as MNHNS and CDR2 as SASEGT. This CDR3 is CASKAGLAGHGQIGAYEQYF. The CDR3 DNA follows: TGTGCCAGCAAAGCCGGACTAGCGGGACACGGTCAGATAGGGGCCTACGAGCAGTACTTC.

This clonotype was observed at least ten times. CDR3 sequence: CASSDSSTDTQYF. CDR3 coding DNA: TGTGCCAGCTCGGACTCTAGCACAGATACGCAGTATTTT. The gene calls are TRBV18 and TRBJ2-3; maybe TRBD2 (5 bases). Germline V gene data show CDR1 as KGHSH and CDR2 as LQKENI. V dropped 6 bases and J dropped 0 bases, with 7 bases sitting between them. The CDR3 has 13 amino acids.

The chain combines TRBV4-2 with TRBJ2-7; D unclear. Germline V gene sequence: CDR1 LGHNA, CDR2 YNFKEQ. CDR3 length: 14 amino acids. Trimming removed 0 bases at V and 6 bases at J, with 12 bases between. The CDR3 loop is CASSQEETLPEQYF. In DNA form, the CDR3 reads TGTGCCAGCAGCCAAGAAGAGACTTTACCCGAGCAGTACTTC.

This clonotype appeared many times. The chain is built from TRBV5-4 and TRBJ2-1; the D gene could be TRBD1 or TRBD2 (5 bases each). This CDR3 comprises 16 residues. The V gene's germline CDR1 is SGHNT and CDR2 YYREEE (reference sequence). V was clipped by 6 bases and J by 7 bases, with 23 bases between them. This chain's CDR3 is CASKNTDAGTRNEQFF. The CDR3 DNA sequence: TGTGCCAGCAAAAATACGGATGCAGGGACGAGGAATGAGCAGTTCTTC.

J is TRBJ2-7 and V is TRBV5-5; D is unresolved. V was cut by 0 bases and J by 3 bases, with 10 bases left in between. The CDR3 contains 14 residues. Per the germline V gene, CDR1 is SGHKS and CDR2 is YYEKEE (reference sequence). CDR3 residues: CASSLVPENYEQYV. For the CDR3, the DNA is TGTGCCAGCAGCTTGGTCCCAGAAAACTACGAGCAGTACGTC.